The rows below give T cell receptor beta chains drawn from one sample of a study of blood T cell repertoires in COVID-19. Assay: immunoSEQ multiplex PCR; the TCRdb copy retains only in-frame clones and omits some. The table includes approximately 500,000 clones, 88% detected once. The sequencing input was PBMCs or T cells enriched from blood (not recorded which). These receptors all come from a woman in her thirties or forties who had recovered from COVID-19. Each CDR3 is given with its conserved first and last residue. D genes are given only for firm matches. Some rows mark clone size as missing; the rest say once, few, many or name a class of expanded clone.

clone_size j_call v_call d_call cdr3_aa cdr3_nt
- TRBJ2-1 TRBV3-1/TRBV3-2 TRBD2 CASSQEGLAVYNEQFF TGTGCCAGCAGCCAAGAAGGACTAGCGGTCTACAATGAGCAGTTCTTC
- TRBJ2-1 TRBV4-1 - CASSLLHSRGWEAEQFF TGCGCCAGCAGCCTTCTACACTCTCGTGGTTGGGAGGCGGAGCAGTTCTTC
- TRBJ1-1 TRBV28 - CASSRGRAKAFF TGTGCCAGCAGTAGAGGCAGAGCCAAAGCTTTCTTT
- TRBJ2-1 TRBV7-2 TRBD1 CASSSRRQGADEQFF TGTGCCAGCAGCTCCCGGAGACAGGGGGCTGATGAGCAGTTCTTC
- TRBJ2-5 TRBV7-2 TRBD1 CASSQQIRDSCGTQYF TGTGCCAGCAGCCAACAAATAAGGGACAGCTGCGGGACCCAGTACTTC
few TRBJ1-5 TRBV3-1/TRBV3-2 - CASSHGTSHQPQHF TGTGCCAGCAGCCACGGGACTAGTCATCAGCCCCAGCATTTT
- TRBJ2-1 TRBV12-5 TRBD2 CASGLVGAGVPYNEQFF TGTGCTAGTGGTTTGGTAGGAGCGGGAGTCCCCTACAATGAGCAGTTCTTC
- TRBJ2-5 TRBV9 - CASSVVGVETQYF TGTGCCAGCAGCGTAGTCGGGGTGGAGACCCAGTACTTC
- TRBJ2-1 TRBV10-3 TRBD2 CAISEPSGRAGENEQFF TGTGCCATCAGTGAGCCGAGCGGGAGGGCCGGCGAGAATGAGCAGTTCTTC
- TRBJ1-1 TRBV7-9 TRBD1 CASSLFPGQTEAFF TGTGCCAGCAGCCTTTTCCCGGGACAGACTGAAGCTTTCTTT
- TRBJ1-4 TRBV2 TRBD1 CASTRTGGENFDEKLFF TGTGCCAGCACCCGGACAGGGGGCGAAAATTTCGATGAAAAACTGTTTTTT